The clone carrying this T cell receptor beta chain was recorded only once. This sample was included in a study of T cell changes during pregnancy in multiple sclerosis. CDR1 is MDHEN and CDR2 is SYDVKM in the germline V gene. V was shortened by 5 bases and J by 1 base, with 10 bases between the two germline ends. The CDR3 consists of 14 residues. The data were produced by immunoSEQ multiplex PCR, yet TCRdb's version contains in-frame clones alone and is incomplete. Of about 76,000 clones in the sample, roughly 92% were seen once. This sample comprised peripheral blood, obtained after pregnancy. This chain joins TRBV28 and TRBJ2-3, with D tentatively TRBD2 (5 bases). The TCR originated in a female donor in good health, enrolled as a control in a pregnancy study. CDR3 DNA: TGTGCCAGCAGTCTGGTGAGGGGCACAGATACGCAGTATTTT. It yields the protein CASSLVRGTDTQYF.